The present T cell receptor beta chain was sequenced within a study of CD8 T cells in ankylosing spondylitis. Whole-study findings and limits: Researchers report that disease-linked clones proved CD8+ and relatively rare in peripheral blood. Previous work reported some of these motif variants in the synovial fluid and blood of reactive arthritis. What appeared characteristic of ankylosing spondylitis blood was a TCR beta motif of eight highly homologous variants.

V was shortened by 5 bases and J by 5 bases, with 15 bases between the two germline ends. This CDR3 comprises 14 residues. Germline V lookup: CDR1 SEHNR, CDR2 FQNEAQ (reference sequence). This clonotype was counted at least ten times. Its target is not known. Quantitative molecular-barcoded 5'-RACE generated the TCR beta libraries. TCRdb reprocessed the 5' RACE reads with MiXCR, giving one entry per CDR3 protein. The table records around 130,000 distinct CDR3 sequences, 6.5% to 9% of them present only once. Source material: blood, either unsorted or a sorted T cell fraction (not recorded which). The rearrangement uses TRBV7-9 and TRBJ1-1, with D possibly being TRBD1 (5 bases). The sequence came from a male donor with ankylosing spondylitis or in good health (not recorded which). CDR3 in amino acids: CASSAVPQGTEAFF. The CDR3 coding sequence is TGTGCCAGCAGCGCGGTCCCTCAGGGTACTGAAGCTTTCTTT. The full variable domain, completed using reference TRBV7-9 and TRBJ1-1, is DTGVSQNPRHKITKRGQNVTFRCDPISEHNRLYWYRQTLGQGPEFLTYFQNEAQLEKSRLLSDRFSAERPKGSFSTLEIQRTEQGDSAMYLCASSAVPQGTEAFFGQGTRLTVV.